A single sample is the source of the 5 T cell receptor beta chains below, sequenced in a study of cytomegalovirus exposure and HLA in healthy donors. 13 Jbeta primers and 60 Vbeta primers were used for the PCR. Sequencing used immunoSEQ multiplex PCR; TCRdb keeps in-frame clones, though not all of them. The sample lists 150,000 to 200,000 clones, around 81% occurring once. Sample: PBMCs. Receptor source: a woman aged 25 to 39 in good health and CMV-seropositive.

This chain connects TRBV6-1 to TRBJ2-3; TRBD1 might be the D (7 bases). Trimming took 4 bases from V and 2 from J, leaving 25 bases between them. Per germline, CDR1 MNHNS and CDR2 SASEGT. There are 19 residues in the CDR3. In DNA form, the CDR3 reads TGTGCCAGCAGTGTCCTCCCCGCGGGGACAGCGCAAATCACAGATACGCAGTATTTT. It yields the protein CASSVLPAGTAQITDTQYF.

V is TRBV5-6 and J is TRBJ2-1; a possible D gene is TRBD1 (5 bases). Trimming shortened V by 3 bases and J by 11 bases, and 15 bases separated the two germline ends. Germline assignment: CDR1 SGHDT and CDR2 YYEEEE. CDR3 length equals 13 residues. CDR3 protein: CASSSPQGRQQFF. In DNA, the CDR3 is TGTGCCAGCAGCTCACCGCAGGGCAGGCAGCAGTTCTTC.

This clone has a handful of counts. The chain has TRBV6-5 and TRBJ1-5; 8 bases line up with TRBD1. CDR1 and CDR2 from the germline V gene are MNHEY and SVGAGI. V lost 5 bases to trimming and J lost 2 bases; unmatched junction nucleotides: 5. The CDR3 is 15 residues long. The CDR3 nucleotides are TGTGCCAGCAGTCAACCGGGACAGGGCAATCAGCCCCAGCATTTT. It codes for CASSQPGQGNQPQHF.

V and J are TRBV7-2 and TRBJ2-7; 9 bases fit TRBD1. The CDR3 runs 12 residues. Germline V gene sequence: CDR1 SGHTA, CDR2 FQGNSA. V shed 4 bases, J shed 9 bases, and the junction held 4 bases outside the gene matches. CDR3: CASSSGTGWQYF. The CDR3 bases are TGTGCCAGCAGCTCCGGGACAGGGTGGCAGTACTTC.

The genes are TRBV5-1 and TRBJ2-7, with D possibly TRBD2 on 6 matching bases. Germline V lookup: CDR1 SGHRS, CDR2 YFSETQ. The CDR3 is 15 amino acids. The germline V and J ends were trimmed by 3 bases and 2 bases, with 15 bases remaining between them. The CDR3 region has the DNA TGCGCCAGCAGCTCTTCGGGACTGAACCCCTACGAGCAGTACTTC. Amino acids: CASSSSGLNPYEQYF.